These T cell receptor beta chains were read from a single sample in a study of graft-versus-host responses after intestinal transplantation. Libraries were prepared by immunoSEQ multiplex PCR; TCRdb keeps only in-frame clonotypes and omits some of them. This sample has some 40,000 clones, with 90% to 95% found just once. This material consisted of PBMCs, taken 524 days after transplant. Source of these receptors: a human patient who received an intestinal transplant, so some T cells may come from the graft donor. Both conserved end residues are part of each CDR3. Each record gives: clone size, J gene, D gene, V gene, CDR3 protein, CDR3 DNA. D genes are given only for firm matches. Rows give clone size only sometimes, using once, few, many, or a class for an expanded clone.

>NA|TRBJ1-5|NA|TRBV5-8
CASSLATGVVSNQPQHF
TGTGCCAGCAGCTTGGCTACGGGGGTGGTGAGCAATCAGCCCCAGCATTTT
>NA|TRBJ1-5|NA|TRBV7-2
CASSFRGEPQHF
TGTGCCAGCAGCTTTCGAGGTGAGCCCCAGCATTTT
>NA|TRBJ1-5|TRBD1|TRBV30
CAWNAGGDNQPQHF
TGTGCCTGGAATGCAGGGGGGGACAATCAGCCCCAGCATTTT
>once|TRBJ1-2|TRBD1|TRBV9
CASSPRTGSEANYGYTF
TGTGCCAGCAGCCCACGGACAGGGTCGGAAGCTAACTATGGCTACACCTTC
>NA|TRBJ2-3|TRBD2|TRBV9
CASSVPGTSHKYTDTQYF
TGTGCCAGCAGCGTACCCGGGACTAGCCACAAGTACACAGATACGCAGTATTTT
>NA|TRBJ1-2|NA|TRBV7-3
CASSPSEGYGYTF
TGTGCCAGCAGCCCCTCCGAGGGGTATGGCTACACCTTC
>NA|TRBJ2-7|NA|TRBV30
CAWTAYEQYF
TGTGCCTGGACCGCCTACGAGCAGTACTTC
>NA|TRBJ2-5|TRBD2|TRBV5-6
CASSPFRGRVGETQYF
TGTGCCAGCAGCCCTTTCCGCGGGAGGGTAGGGGAGACCCAGTACTTC
>NA|TRBJ2-2|NA|TRBV11-2
CASSKGGGPTGELFF
TGTGCCAGCAGTAAGGGAGGCGGGCCCACCGGGGAGCTGTTTTTT
>NA|TRBJ1-1|NA|TRBV28
CASRRENTEAFF
TGTGCCAGCAGAAGGGAGAACACTGAAGCTTTCTTT
>once|TRBJ1-4|NA|TRBV6-5
CASSYSRARNEKLFF
TGTGCCAGCAGTTACTCAAGGGCGAGGAATGAAAAACTGTTTTTT
>NA|TRBJ2-3|NA|TRBV7-3
CASSSPGAADTQYF
TGTGCCAGCAGCTCCCCCGGAGCAGCAGATACGCAGTATTTT
>NA|TRBJ2-5|TRBD1|TRBV7-3
CASSLWGQGQETQYF
TGTGCCAGCAGCTTATGGGGACAGGGACAAGAGACCCAGTACTTC
>NA|TRBJ2-1|TRBD2|TRBV5-1
CASTPGTSAFNEQFF
TGCGCCAGCACCCCCGGGACTAGCGCCTTCAATGAGCAGTTCTTC
>NA|TRBJ2-1|NA|TRBV11-2
CASSYSSSVLFF
TGTGCCAGCAGCTACTCATCTAGCGTACTTTTCTTC
>NA|TRBJ1-5|NA|TRBV30
CAWSLSGEEPQHF
TGTGCCTGGAGTCTCAGCGGAGAAGAGCCCCAGCATTTT
>NA|TRBJ2-7|NA|TRBV27
CASSLSPGLATYEQYF
TGTGCCAGCAGTTTATCTCCAGGACTGGCTACCTACGAGCAGTACTTC
>NA|TRBJ1-5|TRBD1|TRBV9
CASSVDPNPPGTVNQPQHF
TGTGCCAGCAGCGTCGACCCGAACCCACCCGGGACAGTCAATCAGCCCCAGCATTTT
>NA|TRBJ2-7|NA|TRBV15
CATSSDGQDYEQYF
TGTGCCACCAGCAGTGACGGCCAAGACTACGAGCAGTACTTC
>NA|TRBJ1-6|NA|TRBV4-1
CASSQFWGDVANSPLHF
TGCGCCAGCAGCCAATTTTGGGGGGACGTGGCCAATTCACCCCTCCACTTT
>NA|TRBJ2-7|TRBD1|TRBV7-9
CASSPPGTALNAEQYF
TGTGCCAGCAGCCCTCCTGGGACAGCCCTAAACGCGGAGCAGTACTTC
>NA|TRBJ2-2|TRBD1|TRBV19
CASRPGQTNTGELFF
TGTGCCAGTAGACCGGGACAGACGAACACCGGGGAGCTGTTTTTT
>NA|TRBJ2-1|TRBD2|TRBV29-1
CSVGKGLAGVGGEQFF
TGCAGCGTCGGTAAGGGCCTAGCGGGAGTCGGGGGTGAGCAGTTCTTC
>NA|TRBJ1-5|TRBD1|TRBV15
CATSRGTGDQPQHF
TGTGCCACCAGCAGAGGGACAGGGGATCAGCCCCAGCATTTT
>once|TRBJ1-4|NA|TRBV30
CAWSGGLHLNEKLFF
TGTGCCTGGAGTGGGGGACTCCATCTTAATGAAAAACTGTTTTTT
>NA|TRBJ1-3|NA|TRBV6-5
CASSYSGFSGNTIYF
TGTGCCAGCAGTTACTCGGGTTTCTCTGGAAACACCATATATTTT
>few|TRBJ1-2|NA|TRBV13
CASSSGGTGNYGYTF
TGTGCCAGCAGCTCAGGTGGCACAGGGAACTATGGCTACACCTTC
>NA|TRBJ2-2|NA|TRBV6-1
CASSFKRGGELFF
TGTGCCAGCAGTTTTAAGAGGGGCGGGGAGCTGTTTTTT
>NA|TRBJ1-5|NA|TRBV6-5
CASSYDDRQPQHF
TGTGCCAGCAGTTACGACGACCGTCAGCCCCAGCATTTT
>NA|TRBJ1-1|NA|TRBV5-8
CASSQLWNTEAFF
TGTGCCAGCAGCCAGTTGTGGAACACTGAAGCTTTCTTT
>NA|TRBJ1-5|NA|TRBV6-5
CASRAEVAQHF
TGTGCCAGCAGGGCTGAGGTAGCCCAGCATTTT
>NA|TRBJ2-7|NA|TRBV28
CAAQSLPSYEQYF
TGTGCCGCACAGAGCCTCCCTTCCTACGAGCAGTACTTC
>NA|TRBJ1-4|NA|TRBV19
CASTPRGYPNEKLFF
TGTGCCAGTACCCCTCGGGGGTATCCCAATGAAAAACTGTTTTTT
>NA|TRBJ2-7|TRBD1|TRBV7-2
CASSSGQSYEQYF
TGTGCCAGCAGCTCGGGACAGTCCTACGAGCAGTACTTC
>NA|TRBJ2-5|TRBD1|TRBV19
CASSLARDSQETQYF
TGTGCCAGTAGTTTAGCCCGGGACAGCCAAGAGACCCAGTACTTC